This is a list of T cell receptor beta chains from one sample in a study of T cell changes during pregnancy in multiple sclerosis. The repertoire was sequenced with immunoSEQ multiplex PCR; TCRdb's copy has only in-frame clones and lacks some. The sample consists of about 99,000 clones, around 93% of them appearing once. The material sequenced was peripheral blood, taken after pregnancy. The receptors shown here come from a female donor with multiple sclerosis, enrolled in a pregnancy study. Both conserved end residues are part of each CDR3. D genes are given only for firm matches. The size entry is marked missing in some rows and otherwise reads once, few, many or a size class.

size | J | D | V | DNA | CDR3
- | TRBJ1-1 | - | TRBV9 | TGTGCCAGCAGCGTAGTGTCGGGGGGCACTGAAGCTTTCTTT | CASSVVSGGTEAFF
- | TRBJ2-1 | - | TRBV5-1 | TGCGCCAGCAGCTTGACAGGGCCGTACAATGAGCAGTTCTTC | CASSLTGPYNEQFF
- | TRBJ1-5 | TRBD1 | TRBV7-8 | TGTGCCAGCAGCACGCGGACAGGGGAACAGCCCCAGCATTTT | CASSTRTGEQPQHF
once | TRBJ2-2 | - | TRBV6-5 | TGTGCCAGCAGTTATGCGGTCTTCCCCGGGGAGCTGTTTTTT | CASSYAVFPGELFF
- | TRBJ2-3 | TRBD1 | TRBV25-1 | TGTGCCAGTGGACAGGGAATCACAGATACGCAGTATTTT | CASGQGITDTQYF
- | TRBJ1-2 | - | TRBV9 | TGTGCCAGCAGCGTAGAGGCGACTCCAAGTCACGGCTACACCTTC | CASSVEATPSHGYTF
- | TRBJ2-5 | TRBD1 | TRBV6-1 | TGTGCCAGCAGGGTACCGGGACAGGGTATTAAGGACCAGTACTTC | CASRVPGQGIKDQYF
- | TRBJ1-5 | TRBD1 | TRBV7-8 | TGTGCCAGCAGCTTAGCGTGGGACAGGCCGAGAGCTTTTATAGGCAATCAGCCCCAGCATTTT | CASSLAWDRPRAFIGNQPQHF
- | TRBJ2-7 | TRBD1 | TRBV28 | TGTGCCAGCAGTCCGCCGGGACAGGGACACCTTACCTACGAGCAGTACTTC | CASSPPGQGHLTYEQYF
once | TRBJ2-3 | TRBD1 | TRBV4-2 | TGTGCCAGCAGCCAATTTAGTAGCGCGTCAGGGGGAGATACGCAGTATTTT | CASSQFSSASGGDTQYF
once | TRBJ2-7 | TRBD1 | TRBV6-6 | TGTGCCAGCAGTCGGACAGGGGAGGTCTCCGAGCAGTACTTC | CASSRTGEVSEQYF
- | TRBJ1-2 | - | TRBV15 | TGTGCCACCAGCAGATTTGAGGATGGGGGCGGCTACACCTTC | CATSRFEDGGGYTF
- | TRBJ1-2 | - | TRBV27 | TGTGCCAGCAGTCCTCAGGGCTCGATAAATGGCTACACCTTC | CASSPQGSINGYTF
- | TRBJ1-2 | TRBD1 | TRBV6-5 | TGTGCCAGCAGTTACTCTGGACAGGGCTATGGCTACACCTTC | CASSYSGQGYGYTF
- | TRBJ2-3 | - | TRBV27 | TGTGCCAGCTGCTTTACCTACACAGATACGCAGTATTTT | CASCFTYTDTQYF
- | TRBJ2-7 | TRBD1 | TRBV4-2 | TGTGCCAGCAGCCACCCAATGCCGGCTCCGGGACAGGGCTACGAGCAGTACTTC | CASSHPMPAPGQGYEQYF
- | TRBJ1-5 | - | TRBV6-5 | TGTGCCAGCAGTGGGAGTCAGCCCCAGCATTTT | CASSGSQPQHF
- | TRBJ2-6 | - | TRBV18 | TGTGCCAGCCCCATCAGCTCTGGGGCCAACGTCCTGACTTTC | CASPISSGANVLTF
- | TRBJ2-1 | TRBD2 | TRBV6-1 | TGTGCCAGCAGTGCCGGCGGACTAGCGGGAGGCAACTACAATGAGCAGTTCTTC | CASSAGGLAGGNYNEQFF
- | TRBJ2-1 | - | TRBV19 | TGTGCCAGTAGTATGGGGGCGGGCAATGAGCAGTTCTTC | CASSMGAGNEQFF
- | TRBJ2-7 | TRBD1 | TRBV28 | TGTGCCAGCAGACTGAGGACAGGGATCGGGTACGAGCAGTACTTC | CASRLRTGIGYEQYF
- | TRBJ2-1 | - | TRBV29-1 | TGCAGCGGCGACTTGTACAATGAGCAGTTCTTC | CSGDLYNEQFF
- | TRBJ1-3 | TRBD1 | TRBV5-1 | TGCGCCAGCAGCAGTCGGGGACAGTATCCCAACTCTGGAAACACCATATATTTT | CASSSRGQYPNSGNTIYF
once | TRBJ1-5 | - | TRBV7-2 | TGTGCCAGCAGCTTAAAGGACAAGTCCCAGCATTTT | CASSLKDKSQHF
- | TRBJ1-3 | - | TRBV5-5 | TGTGCCAGCAGCTTGGACCCAGGGTCTGGAAACACCATATATTTT | CASSLDPGSGNTIYF
- | TRBJ1-4 | - | TRBV7-2 | TGTGCCAGCAGCTTAGCGCGGGGGGGGAATGAAAAACTGTTTTTT | CASSLARGGNEKLFF
few | TRBJ1-1 | - | TRBV30 | TGTGCCTGGAGTCCGGGGAACACTGAAGCTTTCTTT | CAWSPGNTEAFF
- | TRBJ2-5 | - | TRBV2 | TGTGCCAGCAGTGAATCCAGGGGAGAACAAGAGACCCAGTACTTC | CASSESRGEQETQYF
- | TRBJ2-1 | - | TRBV25-1 | TGTGCCAGCAGTGGAGCGACGGGGGTAGAGCAGTTCTTC | CASSGATGVEQFF
many | TRBJ1-3 | - | TRBV10-3 | TGTGCCATCAGTGCCCGGACACTAGGAAACACCATATATTTT | CAISARTLGNTIYF
- | TRBJ1-5 | TRBD1 | TRBV9 | TGTGCCAGCAGCGCAACCCCAGGGGGCAGCAATCAGCCCCAGCATTTT | CASSATPGGSNQPQHF
- | TRBJ2-3 | - | TRBV18 | TGTGCCAGCTCTATCTCCAGCACAGATACGCAGTATTTT | CASSISSTDTQYF
- | TRBJ2-7 | - | TRBV27 | TGTGCCAGCAGTTTCGGCAGGATCTACGAGCAGTACTTC | CASSFGRIYEQYF
few | TRBJ2-1 | TRBD2 | TRBV14 | TGTGCCAGCAGCCTAGAGAGATGGACTAGCGGGAGCTCCTACAATGAGCAGTTCTTC | CASSLERWTSGSSYNEQFF
- | TRBJ2-3 | - | TRBV5-6 | TGTGCCAGCAGCTATCTCACAGAAGATACGCAGTATTTT | CASSYLTEDTQYF
- | TRBJ2-3 | TRBD2 | TRBV4-2 | TGTGCCAGCAGCCACCCCGGCACGGGAGGGGAGGGAGATACGCAGTATTTT | CASSHPGTGGEGDTQYF
- | TRBJ2-2 | - | TRBV12-2 | TGTGCAAGTCGCTCCCTCCCAGGGATGAACACCGGGGAGCTGTTTTTT | CASRSLPGMNTGELFF
- | TRBJ1-1 | - | TRBV6-5 | TGTGCCAGCAGTTACGTTCCGACAGGGAACACTGAAGCTTTCTTT | CASSYVPTGNTEAFF
- | TRBJ2-7 | TRBD2 | TRBV11-2 | TGTGCCAGCAGCTTACTAAGCGGGAGATCCTACGAGCAGTACTTC | CASSLLSGRSYEQYF
- | TRBJ2-6 | TRBD1 | TRBV7-7 | TGTGCCAGCAGCCCACGCCTGGGACAGGGTCATTCTGGGGCCAACGTCCTGACTTTC | CASSPRLGQGHSGANVLTF
- | TRBJ2-1 | TRBD1 | TRBV27 | TGTGCCAGTTCCCGCCGGGACAGGGCACTCGATGAGCAGTTCTTC | CASSRRDRALDEQFF
- | TRBJ1-5 | - | TRBV7-2 | TGTGCCAGCAGCCCTGGGACACTTAGCAATCAGCCCCAGCATTTT | CASSPGTLSNQPQHF
- | TRBJ2-7 | - | TRBV5-4 | TGTGCCAGCAGCTCGTTACAGACCTACGAGCAGTACTTC | CASSSLQTYEQYF
once | TRBJ2-3 | - | TRBV5-6 | TGTGCCAGCAGCTTGAGGGGATCTACAGATACGCAGTATTTT | CASSLRGSTDTQYF
- | TRBJ2-1 | - | TRBV11-2 | TGTGCCAGCAGCTTAGTAATTAGTTACGAAAAGCAGTTCTTC | CASSLVISYEKQFF
- | TRBJ2-1 | - | TRBV2 | TGTGCCAGCAGTGAACGGGGTCTCGTCTACAATGAGCAGTTCTTC | CASSERGLVYNEQFF
- | TRBJ1-1 | TRBD1 | TRBV5-4 | TGTGCCAGCAGCCCGGGTCGGACAGGGGGCCCGAACACTGAAGCTTTCTTT | CASSPGRTGGPNTEAFF
- | TRBJ1-4 | TRBD1 | TRBV27 | TGTGCCAGCAGTTTAACAGGGGGTTATGAAAAACTGTTTTTT | CASSLTGGYEKLFF
few | TRBJ1-1 | TRBD1 | TRBV30 | TGTGCCTGGAGTGCAGGGACAGGGCAAACTGAAGCTTTCTTT | CAWSAGTGQTEAFF
- | TRBJ1-5 | - | TRBV28 | TGTGCCAGCAGCCTCGCGGGGTTGAAGCAGCCCCAGCATTTT | CASSLAGLKQPQHF
- | TRBJ2-1 | - | TRBV4-2 | TGTGCCAGCAGCTCCAGTACGGGAAATGAGCAGTTCTTC | CASSSSTGNEQFF
- | TRBJ1-3 | TRBD1 | TRBV30 | TGTGCCTGGAGTGTGACAGGGTGGGGGGACACCATATATTTT | CAWSVTGWGDTIYF
- | TRBJ2-3 | - | TRBV7-2 | TGTGCCAGCAGCGGCCCGTCGCCGCAGTATTTT | CASSGPSPQYF
- | TRBJ2-1 | TRBD2 | TRBV5-4 | TGTGCCAGCAGCTTGGAACTAGCGGGAGGGGGTGGTGAGCAGTTCTTC | CASSLELAGGGGEQFF
- | TRBJ2-7 | TRBD2 | TRBV19 | TGTGCCAGTAGTATAGAGGCTAGCGGGAGTTACGAGCAGTACTTC | CASSIEASGSYEQYF